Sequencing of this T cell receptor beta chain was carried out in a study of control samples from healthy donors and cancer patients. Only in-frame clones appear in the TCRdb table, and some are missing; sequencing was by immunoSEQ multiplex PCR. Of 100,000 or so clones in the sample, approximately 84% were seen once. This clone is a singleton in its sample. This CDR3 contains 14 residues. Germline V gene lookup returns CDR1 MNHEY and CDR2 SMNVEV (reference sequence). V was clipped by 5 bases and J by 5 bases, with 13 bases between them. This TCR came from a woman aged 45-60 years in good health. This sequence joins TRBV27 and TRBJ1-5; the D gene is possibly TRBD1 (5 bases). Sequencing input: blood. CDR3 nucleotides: TGTGCCAGCAGTCTCACAGGCTTCCATCAGCCCCAGCATTTT. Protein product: CASSLTGFHQPQHF.